The clone carrying this T cell receptor beta chain was counted between two and nine times. Its matching antigen is unknown. The trim removed 3 bases at V and 5 bases at J, leaving 5 bases unmatched. Germline loops: CDR1 MNHEY, CDR2 SVGEGT. This CDR3 has 15 residues. The sample comes from a study of T cell repertoires in cytomegalovirus infection. Overall study results and limits: Summed public TCR beta family frequency identified CMV carriers bearing the relevant HLA.

TCRdb ran MiXCR on the reads and lists one entry per CDR3 protein. The sample records about 330,000 distinct CDR3 sequences, about 34% being singletons. This chain links TRBV6-2 or TRBV6-3 with TRBJ2-3; 10 nucleotides line up with TRBD2. This TCR was recovered from a human donor in good health (CMV status not recorded). Some clones in this sample may be carry-over from other donors' samples. This material consisted of cultured PBMCs, taken from culture after CMV antigen stimulation. In nucleotides, the CDR3 is TGTGCCAGCAGTTATACGGCTAGCGGGAGAGATACGCAGTATTTT. It codes for CASSYTASGRDTQYF.